This T cell receptor (beta chain) was identified in a study of T cells in Graves' hyperthyroidism and ophthalmopathy. Overall study findings and caveats: Most thyroid clonotypes with frequency above 0.001 were detected in blood.

Of note for this clonotype: What it binds is unknown.

This CDR3 has 16 amino acids. The V gene's germline CDR1 is SGHNT and CDR2 YENEEA. V shed 6 bases and J 6 bases; nucleotides not matched to a gene: 12. Uncontrolled infection, other autoimmune disease, pregnancy or lactation led to exclusion. About 10 ml fresh peripheral blood yielded the PBMCs. The TCR beta CDR3 regions underwent amplification using RNA transcripts as the source. The HTBI set primed first-round TCR CDR3 RT-PCR. MiXCR, run by TCRdb on the multiplex PCR reads, gives a single entry per CDR3 protein. The data hold roughly 420,000 distinct CDR3 sequences, with about a sixth observed a single time.

The V gene is TRBV11-3, the J gene TRBJ2-7, with 12 bases matching TRBD2. Sequenced material: blood. The sequence derives from a woman aged 18-29 years with Graves' hyperthyroidism. The CDR3 protein is CASRTRTSGTRGEQYF. Written as DNA, the CDR3 is TGTGCCAGCAGGACCCGGACTAGCGGGACCCGGGGCGAGCAGTACTTC.